The T cell receptor (beta chain) under discussion was sequenced for a study of T-cell reconstitution after alpha-beta-depleted transplantation in children (TCRdb year 2016). Concerning the study at large: T-cell immune reconstitution after TCRalphabeta/CD19-depleted allogeneic hematopoietic cell transplantation in children was quantitatively tracked in the study by means of TCR repertoire profiling. Results the study describes overall, beyond this receptor: The apparently early alphabetaT-cell count recovery about two months after transplant was reportedly dependent on only several hundred rapidly expanded clones derived from non-depleted graft cells. Hyperexpanded clone frequencies declined over subsequent months; after one year, T-cell counts and TCRbeta diversity were mostly attributed to newly produced T cells. In some patients, the high TCRbeta diversity seen at day 60 was put down to recipient T cells and intrathymic progenitors that had survived conditioning.

The library was built by means of PCR. For sequencing, an Illumina HiSeq 2500 was employed. Molecular barcoding was employed in the preparation of TCR libraries, with unique molecular identifiers being used to normalize TCRbeta repertoire quantification. Clones were called with MiXCR by TCRdb after fastp trimmed the public reads at Q25, and only in-frame beta chains were retained. Every distinct CDR3 protein forms one entry, paired with its most common genes and DNA. The sample profile shows about 420,000 distinct CDR3 sequences; roughly 16% of them were found once. Over 25% of the sample lies in the top ten. Comment on this clonotype: Its cognate antigen has yet to be identified. Base qualities are not recorded, but no much larger clone differs from it by a single base.

V lost 0 bases and J lost 0 bases; the stretch between them is 15 bases long. The CDR3 covers 17 residues, taking in both the cysteine and the phenylalanine. Only CDR3 DNA is held: 51 bases, read in frame from base 1. Taken from the germline V gene (reference sequence), the CDR1 and CDR2 loops are DFQATT and SNEGSKA. The treatment or condition label here, explained by the study, means: allogeneic hematopoietic cell transplantation with graft depleted of TCRalphabeta T cells and CD19 B cells. TCRalphabeta/CD19-depleted allogeneic hematopoietic cell grafts were given to the transplant recipients, all of whom were children.

This chain joins TRBV20-1 to TRBJ2-4, and TRBD1 may be the D gene, going by 6 matching bases. Here the sequenced sample was PBMCs, mostly from graft donor cells, taken 360 days after TCRalphabeta/CD19-depleted stem cell transplant. This clonotype was sampled from a boy younger than two who had a stem cell transplant for Wiskott-Aldrich syndrome, so the T cells may come from the graft donor. The nucleotide sequence reads as follows: TGCAGTGCTAGAGACAATAGGGGGTCCCTAGCCAAAAACATTCAGTACTTC. It specifies CSARDNRGSLAKNIQYF.